This TCR beta chain was sequenced during a study of cytomegalovirus exposure and HLA in healthy donors. Study observations and caveats: Some highly shared sequence variants likely arose as a pipeline artifact.

PCR employed 60 Vbeta and 13 Jbeta primers. Here immunoSEQ multiplex PCR was the method, and the copy in TCRdb shows in-frame clones only, minus some. This sample has 130,000 to 150,000 clones, with 80% found just once. As concerns this clone: Antigen unknown.

This CDR3 contains 15 residues. Germline CDR1 and CDR2: SGDLS and YYNGEE. Trimming pared 4 bases from V and 6 bases from J, leaving 19 bases between. The chain has TRBV9 and TRBJ1-1; D may be TRBD1 (6 bases). This receptor was taken from a man aged 40-49 years in good health and CMV-seronegative. The specimen was PBMCs. Written as DNA, the CDR3 is TGTGCCAGCAGCCCCCGGGGAGGGGGAGGATCTGAAGCTTTCTTT. This translates into CASSPRGGGGSEAFF.